This TCR beta chain was identified during a study of cytomegalovirus exposure and HLA in healthy donors. Germline CDR1 SNHLY, CDR2 FYNNEI. CDR3 length equals 15 residues. The V end was cut by 3 bases, the J end by 2 bases, with 12 bases between. Both 60 Vbeta primers and 13 Jbeta primers went into the PCR. Clones were read by immunoSEQ multiplex PCR, and TCRdb kept only the in-frame ones, dropping some. Of over 150,000 clones detected, over 70% appear once; the ten largest clones hold 7.4%. The chain employs TRBV2 and TRBJ2-3; no reliable D call. Sample: PBMCs. The clonotype was recovered from a male donor in good health and CMV-seropositive. DNA of the CDR3: TGTGCCAGCAGTGAGGCTCCAACCCTCACAGATACGCAGTATTTT. It translates to CASSEAPTLTDTQYF.